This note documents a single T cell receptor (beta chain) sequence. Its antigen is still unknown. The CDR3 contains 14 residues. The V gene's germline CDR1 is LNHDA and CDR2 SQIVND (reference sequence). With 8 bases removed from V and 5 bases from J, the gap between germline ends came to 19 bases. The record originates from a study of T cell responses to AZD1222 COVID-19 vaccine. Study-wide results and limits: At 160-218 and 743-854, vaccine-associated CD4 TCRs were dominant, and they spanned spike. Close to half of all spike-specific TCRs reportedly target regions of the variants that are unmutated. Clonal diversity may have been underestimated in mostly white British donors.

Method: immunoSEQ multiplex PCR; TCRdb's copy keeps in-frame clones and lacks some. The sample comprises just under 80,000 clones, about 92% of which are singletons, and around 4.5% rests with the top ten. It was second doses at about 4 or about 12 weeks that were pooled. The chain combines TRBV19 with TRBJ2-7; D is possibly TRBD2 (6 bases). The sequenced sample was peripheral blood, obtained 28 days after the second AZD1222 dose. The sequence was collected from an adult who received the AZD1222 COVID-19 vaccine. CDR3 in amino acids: CASRQRAGTDEQYF. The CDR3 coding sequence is TGTGCCAGTCGTCAAAGGGCGGGGACCGACGAGCAGTACTTC.